The entry that follows covers one T cell receptor beta chain sequence. This entry comes from a study of blood T cell repertoires in COVID-19. At the level of the study: Whether acute or convalescent, the COVID-19 samples came from the United States, Italy and Spain. T cells, B-cell-depleted T cells, or PBMCs supplied cDNA or gDNA.

The germline CDR1 and CDR2 sequences are LNHDA and SQIVND (reference sequence). The germline V and J ends were trimmed by 3 bases and 2 bases, with 8 bases remaining between them. This CDR3 spans 13 amino acids. Measured with immunoSEQ multiplex PCR; TCRdb has only the in-frame clones, and not every one. The table includes 190,000 or so clones, roughly 73% detected once. Sequenced material: peripheral blood. The chain combines TRBV19 with TRBJ2-7; possible D gene TRBD1, 5 bases. The clonotype originates from an elderly woman with active or convalescent COVID-19. The CDR3 protein is CASSISRAYEQYF. The CDR3 DNA sequence: TGTGCCAGTAGTATTTCCAGGGCCTACGAGCAGTACTTC.